This is a list of T cell receptor beta chains from one sample in a study of T cell changes during pregnancy in multiple sclerosis. Repertoires were generated with immunoSEQ multiplex PCR, while TCRdb's copy carries only in-frame clones and drops some. The sample lists 35,000 to 55,000 clones, 85% to 95% occurring once. The source was CD4+ T cells from peripheral blood mononuclear cells, collected in the third trimester of pregnancy. The receptor source for this set is a female donor with multiple sclerosis, enrolled in a pregnancy study. Both conserved end residues are part of each CDR3. A D gene is named only where the DNA matches it firmly. Clone size is given for some rows only: seen once, a few or many times, or a class if the clone is expanded.

J gene	D gene	CDR3 length	clone size	V gene	CDR3 protein	CDR3 DNA
TRBJ2-1	TRBD2	18	NA	TRBV15	CATSRVGSGGSSYNEQFF	TGTGCCACCAGCAGAGTTGGGAGCGGGGGGAGCTCCTACAATGAGCAGTTCTTC
TRBJ2-1	TRBD1	16	NA	TRBV7-9	CASSPIDRGSYNEQFF	TGTGCCAGCAGCCCAATTGACAGGGGCTCCTACAATGAGCAGTTCTTC
TRBJ2-2	NA	16	NA	TRBV4-3	CASSQDAPPNTGELFF	TGCGCCAGCAGCCAAGATGCGCCCCCAAACACCGGGGAGCTGTTTTTT
TRBJ2-5	TRBD2	17	NA	TRBV25-1	CASSVGKGAGGGETQYF	TGTGCCAGCAGTGTGGGGAAAGGGGCGGGAGGAGGAGAGACCCAGTACTTC
TRBJ2-2	TRBD2	15	NA	TRBV4-2	CASSPLAGDTGELFF	TGTGCCAGCAGCCCACTAGCGGGAGACACCGGGGAGCTGTTTTTT
TRBJ2-7	NA	13	NA	TRBV7-9	CASSLSLNHEQYF	TGTGCCAGCAGCTTATCCCTAAACCACGAGCAGTACTTC
TRBJ1-5	TRBD1	18	NA	TRBV28	CASSFFGTGVYSNQPQHF	TGTGCCAGCAGTTTTTTCGGGACAGGCGTTTATAGCAATCAGCCCCAGCATTTT
TRBJ2-2	NA	15	NA	TRBV18	CASSPRRADTGELFF	TGTGCCAGCTCACCGCGCAGGGCTGACACCGGGGAGCTGTTTTTT
TRBJ1-1	NA	12	few	TRBV9	CASSGPNTEAFF	TGTGCCAGCAGCGGGCCGAACACTGAAGCTTTCTTT
TRBJ2-5	NA	14	NA	TRBV6-6	CASSYYGEQETQYF	TGTGCCAGCAGTTACTACGGTGAACAAGAGACCCAGTACTTC
TRBJ2-5	NA	17	NA	TRBV5-1	CASSSAEERLKRETQYF	TGCGCCAGCAGCTCCGCAGAGGAACGGCTGAAGAGAGAGACCCAGTACTTC
TRBJ2-3	TRBD2	16	NA	TRBV9	CASSPISGLPTDTQYF	TGTGCCAGCAGCCCTATTAGCGGGTTACCAACGGATACGCAGTATTTT
TRBJ2-1	TRBD2	15	NA	TRBV18	CASSQLAGVGDEQFF	TGTGCCAGCTCACAGCTAGCGGGAGTGGGTGATGAGCAGTTCTTC
TRBJ2-2	NA	15	NA	TRBV5-1	CASSLTPDWTGELFF	TGCGCCAGCAGCTTGACCCCGGACTGGACCGGGGAGCTGTTTTTT
TRBJ1-5	NA	15	NA	TRBV19	CASSPRSGGSQPQHF	TGTGCCAGTAGTCCAAGGTCGGGGGGCAGTCAGCCCCAGCATTTT
TRBJ2-7	NA	11	NA	TRBV20-1	CSARGPYEQYF	TGCAGTGCTAGGGGGCCCTACGAGCAGTACTTC
TRBJ2-5	TRBD1	15	NA	TRBV5-6	CASSFRDRDGETQYF	TGTGCCAGCAGCTTTAGGGACAGGGACGGAGAGACCCAGTACTTC
TRBJ2-1	NA	13	NA	TRBV21-1	CAALPTSANEQFF	TGTGCCGCCCTCCCGACTAGCGCCAATGAGCAGTTCTTC
TRBJ1-2	TRBD1	15	NA	TRBV5-1	CASSGQGAANYGYTF	TGCGCCAGCAGCGGACAGGGGGCTGCTAACTATGGCTACACCTTC
TRBJ2-3	TRBD2	15	NA	TRBV25-1	CASSGTSGISDTQYF	TGTGCCAGCAGCGGGACTAGCGGGATCTCAGATACGCAGTATTTT
TRBJ1-3	TRBD1	16	NA	TRBV9	CASSTDSTGKGNTIYF	TGTGCCAGCAGCACAGACTCGACAGGGAAGGGAAACACCATATATTTT
TRBJ1-4	TRBD1	16	NA	TRBV9	CASSVGQGAANEKLFF	TGTGCCAGCAGCGTCGGACAGGGGGCGGCTAATGAAAAACTGTTTTTT
TRBJ2-3	NA	16	few	TRBV19	CASSIGGSFGTDTQYF	TGTGCCAGTAGTATAGGCGGGTCATTCGGCACAGATACGCAGTATTTT
TRBJ2-1	TRBD2	20	NA	TRBV4-3	CASSQARTSGRSGDYNEQFF	TGCGCCAGCAGCCAAGCCCGGACTAGCGGGAGGTCGGGCGATTACAATGAGCAGTTCTTC
TRBJ2-7	TRBD2	14	NA	TRBV7-2	CASSTSGSTYEQYF	TGTGCCAGCAGCACGAGCGGGAGTACCTACGAGCAGTACTTC
TRBJ1-5	NA	15	NA	TRBV19	CASSIPGNSNQPQHF	TGTGCCAGTAGTATCCCAGGGAATAGCAATCAGCCCCAGCATTTT
TRBJ2-2	TRBD2	19	NA	TRBV18	CASSPVGTSGRSATGELFF	TGTGCCAGCTCACCAGTGGGCACTAGCGGGAGATCGGCCACCGGGGAGCTGTTTTTT
TRBJ2-7	NA	14	NA	TRBV28	CASTLSGSTYEQYF	TGTGCCAGCACTTTAAGCGGGTCGACCTACGAGCAGTACTTC
TRBJ2-3	NA	15	NA	TRBV11-2	CASSFRDSLTDTQYF	TGTGCCAGCAGCTTCCGGGACTCTCTCACAGATACGCAGTATTTT